Shown below are 20 T cell receptor beta chains from a single sample sequenced in a study of blood T cell repertoires in COVID-19. Profiling relied on immunoSEQ multiplex PCR, and the TCRdb table lists in-frame clones only, not all of them. The profile covers roughly 85,000 clones, with roughly 85% appearing a single time and 25% to 30% taken by the ten largest. The specimen was peripheral blood. These TCRs come from a middle-aged man with active or convalescent COVID-19.

The chain couples TRBV24-1 to TRBJ2-1; 10 nucleotides line up with TRBD2. The CDR3 is 15 residues long. V trimming: 4 bases; J trimming: 7 bases; junction bases outside the gene matches: 6. The V gene's germline CDR1 is KGHDR and CDR2 SFDVKD. Here the CDR3 reads CATSDPSGSGNEQFF. CDR3 in DNA: TGTGCCACCAGTGACCCTAGCGGGAGTGGAAATGAGCAGTTCTTC.

The chain couples TRBV2 to TRBJ2-1; D perhaps matches TRBD1 (5 bases). Trimming cost V 3 bases and J 7 bases, with 7 bases left between them. The CDR3 length is 12 residues. Germline CDR1 is SNHLY and CDR2 is FYNNEI. The CDR3 is CASSDRANEQFF. CDR3 DNA: TGTGCCAGCAGTGACAGGGCGAATGAGCAGTTCTTC.

The gene calls are TRBV3-1 (or the pseudogene TRBV3-2) and TRBJ2-4, with TRBD2 identical over 12 bases. The junction had 13 bases not matched to a gene; V was cut back by 0 bases and J by 1 base. Germline V gives CDR1 LGHDT, CDR2 YNNKEL (reference sequence). The CDR3 sequence is 21 residues long. CDR3 DNA: TGTGCCAGCAGCCAAGATCTCCGGCTAGCGGGAGGGCCGTTGGCCAAAAACATTCAGTACTTC. Translating it yields CASSQDLRLAGGPLAKNIQYF.

The chain carries TRBV13 and TRBJ2-1; the match to TRBD2 covers 9 bases. The CDR3 has 16 residues. V was clipped by 5 bases and J by 8 bases; unmatched bases: 13. CDR1 PRHDT and CDR2 FYEKMQ come from the germline V gene (reference sequence). CDR3 region: CASSPSGTSSEDEQFF. CDR3 DNA sequence: TGTGCCAGCAGCCCATCAGGGACTAGCTCCGAGGATGAGCAGTTCTTC.

This chain connects TRBV4-1 to TRBJ2-3; 9 positions agree with TRBD1. The CDR3 sequence is 15 residues long. Looked up from germline, CDR1 is MGHRA and CDR2 is YSYEKL. After removal of 4 bases from V and 2 bases from J, the junction contained 4 bases not matched to a gene. The CDR3 nucleotides are TGCGCCAGCAGCCCTCGGGACAGGGCCACAGATACGCAGTATTTT. It specifies CASSPRDRATDTQYF.

This chain links TRBV19 with TRBJ2-7; possible D gene TRBD1, 7 bases. The V gene's germline CDR1 is LNHDA and CDR2 SQIVND (reference sequence). Trimming removed 3 bases at V and 2 bases at J, with 17 bases between. This CDR3 has 16 amino acids. CDR3 in amino acids: CASSIQGGQSPYEQYF. The CDR3 DNA reads as TGTGCCAGTAGTATTCAGGGGGGACAAAGCCCCTACGAGCAGTACTTC. The variable domain in full, completed from reference TRBV19 and TRBJ2-7, reads DGGITQSPKYLFRKEGQNVTLSCEQNLNHDAMYWYRQDPGQGLRLIYYSQIVNDFQKGDIAEGYSVSREKKESFPLTVTSAQKNPTAFYLCASSIQGGQSPYEQYFGPGTRLTVT.

This chain uses TRBV5-1 with TRBJ2-1, with TRBD2 matching over 10 bases. Trimming cost V 4 bases and J 1 base; bases outside gene matches: 11. This CDR3 region has 18 residues. The germline V gene has CDR1 SGHRS and CDR2 YFSETQ. CDR3: CASSGIGTSETSYNEQFF. In nucleotides, the CDR3 is TGCGCCAGCAGCGGAATCGGGACTAGCGAAACATCCTACAATGAGCAGTTCTTC.

The rearrangement uses TRBV5-4 and TRBJ1-2; 9 nucleotides align to TRBD1. The CDR3 is 15 residues long. CDR1 is SGHNT and CDR2 is YYREEE in the germline V gene (reference sequence). V trimming: 3 bases; J trimming: 7 bases; junction bases outside the gene matches: 10. The CDR3 DNA reads TGTGCCAGCAGCTGGCCCGGGACAGGGATAGGTGGCTACACCTTC. Translation gives CASSWPGTGIGGYTF.

V is TRBV19 and J is TRBJ1-4; 8 bases fit TRBD1. The germline V gene has CDR1 LNHDA and CDR2 SQIVND (reference sequence). V gave up 4 bases and J gave up 4 bases; unmatched junction bases: 11. The CDR3 consists of 17 residues. The CDR3 here is CASSTRSGQGNNEKLFF. CDR3 nucleotide sequence: TGTGCCAGTAGTACCCGAAGCGGACAGGGCAATAATGAAAAACTGTTTTTT.

This chain links TRBV5-5 with TRBJ1-3; unclear D gene. With 0 bases removed from V and 4 bases from J, the gap between germline ends came to 11 bases. The CDR3 sequence is 15 residues long. Germline CDR1 is SGHKS and CDR2 is YYEKEE (reference sequence). CDR3 region: CASSLAQANGNTIYF. The DNA for the CDR3 is TGTGCCAGCAGCTTGGCCCAGGCAAACGGAAACACCATATATTTT.

The genes are TRBV24-1 and TRBJ2-5; tentative D call: TRBD1 (6 bases). Germline CDR1 KGHDR, CDR2 SFDVKD. V was clipped by 1 base and J by 1 base, with 9 bases between them. CDR3 size: 15 residues. Here the CDR3 DNA reads TGTGCCACCAGTGATTTTCAGGGGCGCCAAGAGACCCAGTACTTC. Translation: CATSDFQGRQETQYF.

The chain recombines TRBV6-6 with TRBJ1-5; 7 bases align to TRBD1. The junction had 5 bases not matched to a gene; V was cut back by 2 bases and J by 7 bases. The CDR3 has 14 residues. Germline V gene sequence: CDR1 MNHNY, CDR2 SVGAGI (reference sequence). As DNA, the CDR3 is TGTGCCAGCAGTTACCGACAGGGTTACCAGCCCCAGCATTTT. It translates to CASSYRQGYQPQHF.

The chain employs TRBV5-1 and TRBJ2-5, with 9 bases lining up with TRBD1. Trimming took 3 bases from V and 3 from J; bases not matched to a gene: 6. Germline V gene sequence: CDR1 SGHRS, CDR2 YFSETQ. The CDR3 has 15 residues. This CDR3 reads CASSYGTGWKETQYF. CDR3 bases: TGCGCCAGCAGCTACGGGACAGGGTGGAAAGAGACCCAGTACTTC. Supplemented by reference TRBV5-1 and TRBJ2-5, the full variable domain reads KAGVTQTPRYLIKTRGQQVTLSCSPISGHRSVSWYQQTPGQGLQFLFEYFSETQRNKGNFPGRFSGRQFSNSRSEMNVSTLELGDSALYLCASSYGTGWKETQYFGPGTRLLVL.

V usage is TRBV7-9 and J usage is TRBJ1-5; D call uncertain. Germline CDR1 reads SEHNR; CDR2 reads FQNEAQ (reference sequence). This CDR3 has 17 amino acids. V was pared by 3 bases and J by 2 bases, with 17 bases between. The CDR3 sequence is CASSLVEGGVGNQPQHF. The DNA of the CDR3 is TGTGCCAGCAGCTTGGTGGAGGGCGGAGTGGGCAATCAGCCCCAGCATTTT.

The chain links TRBV5-4 to TRBJ2-3, with TRBD2 matching over 10 bases. V shed 5 bases and J 4 bases; nucleotides not matched to a gene: 7. There are 15 residues in the CDR3. Germline-derived CDR1 and CDR2 are SGHNT and YYREEE (reference sequence). The CDR3 DNA reads TGTGCCAGCAGTTCGCTAGCGGGAGCCGCAGATACGCAGTATTTT. It is translated as CASSSLAGAADTQYF.

The J gene is TRBJ2-7, the V gene TRBV25-1; 8 bases fit TRBD2. Trimming at V came to 10 bases and at J to 4 bases, leaving 3 bases not matched to a gene. Germline loops: CDR1 MGHDK, CDR2 SYGVNS. This CDR3 has 11 residues. The CDR3 DNA sequence: TGTGCCACACGGGGGGGGTACGAGCAGTACTTC. Its translation is CATRGGYEQYF.

V usage is TRBV19 and J usage is TRBJ2-7; TRBD1 aligns across 7 bases. Per germline, CDR1 LNHDA and CDR2 SQIVND (reference sequence). This CDR3 spans 15 amino acids. The trim removed 2 bases at V and 1 base at J, leaving 5 bases unmatched. CDR3 residues: CASSIPGTASYEQYF. CDR3 sequence (DNA): TGTGCCAGTAGTATACCCGGGACAGCATCCTACGAGCAGTACTTC.

V is TRBV5-1 and J is TRBJ2-1; 7 bases are a match to TRBD2. This CDR3 comprises 13 residues. V shed 2 bases and J 5 bases; nucleotides not matched to a gene: 1. CDR1 and CDR2 from the germline V gene are SGHRS and YFSETQ. CDR3 nucleotide sequence: TGCGCCAGCAGCTTAGCGGGACACAATGAGCAGTTCTTC. The encoded protein is CASSLAGHNEQFF.

The chain recombines TRBV7-2 with TRBJ1-2; 7 bases align to TRBD1. This CDR3 contains 14 residues. From germline, CDR1 is SGHTA and CDR2 FQGNSA. Germline trimming cut 5 bases from V and 7 bases from J; bases unmatched to any gene: 10. CDR3 residues: CASSPPYRGFGYTF. CDR3 sequence (DNA): TGTGCCAGCAGCCCCCCTTACAGGGGTTTTGGCTACACCTTC.

The V and J genes are TRBV11-2 and TRBJ1-2, with D unclear. V lost 5 bases and J lost 0, with 13 bases in between. Germline V gene lookup returns CDR1 SGHAT and CDR2 FQNNGV. The CDR3 consists of 15 residues. This chain's CDR3 is CASSPPPTSNYGYTF. The CDR3 region has the DNA TGTGCCAGCAGCCCCCCCCCGACATCTAACTATGGCTACACCTTC.